A selection of T cell receptor beta chains follows, all from one sample in a study of shared clonotypes between healthy human individuals. The table came from immunoSEQ multiplex PCR; TCRdb's copy has only in-frame clones and leaves some out. The profile shows 2 million to 2.5 million clones, 80% to 95% of them singletons. The specimen was naive CD4+ T cells from PBMCs. The origin of the receptors is a man aged 18 to 30 in good health. Some clones in this sample may be carry-over from other donors' samples. CDR3s leave out the opening cysteine and the closing phenylalanine or tryptophan. The order of the fields is clone size, V gene, J gene, CDR3 protein. Some rows mark clone size as missing; the rest say once, few, many or name a class of expanded clone.

clone size: NA
V gene: TRBV11-2
J gene: TRBJ2-1
CDR3 protein: ASSLDRQGNEQF

clone size: once
V gene: TRBV5-1
J gene: TRBJ2-2
CDR3 protein: ASRLQQDTGELF

clone size: NA
V gene: TRBV9
J gene: TRBJ2-5
CDR3 protein: ASSVSPWASSQETQY

clone size: NA
V gene: TRBV7-9
J gene: TRBJ2-5
CDR3 protein: ASSLARLAGGETQY

clone size: NA
V gene: TRBV7-2
J gene: TRBJ1-1
CDR3 protein: ASSLSADRSDTEAF

clone size: NA
V gene: TRBV7-9
J gene: TRBJ2-2
CDR3 protein: ASSALPGYGANTGELF

clone size: NA
V gene: TRBV28
J gene: TRBJ2-7
CDR3 protein: ASRAGAHVYEQY

clone size: few
V gene: TRBV28
J gene: TRBJ1-2
CDR3 protein: ASSGQGGYT

clone size: NA
V gene: TRBV28
J gene: TRBJ1-5
CDR3 protein: ASTAAGPIQPQH

clone size: NA
V gene: TRBV11-2
J gene: TRBJ2-7
CDR3 protein: ASSFLAGLHREY

clone size: NA
V gene: TRBV5-1
J gene: TRBJ2-2
CDR3 protein: ASSLEGQGGFTGELF

clone size: NA
V gene: TRBV7-8
J gene: TRBJ2-7
CDR3 protein: ASSLTRDRNSEQY

clone size: NA
V gene: TRBV11-3
J gene: TRBJ2-7
CDR3 protein: ASSQSPRQGTSYEQY

clone size: few
V gene: TRBV5-4
J gene: TRBJ1-1
CDR3 protein: ASSFRQGVGEAF

clone size: NA
V gene: TRBV30
J gene: TRBJ2-5
CDR3 protein: ASRQEMRETQY

clone size: NA
V gene: TRBV2
J gene: TRBJ1-1
CDR3 protein: ASDPGLNTEAF

clone size: once
V gene: TRBV21-1
J gene: TRBJ1-5
CDR3 protein: ASSKDDSRLTPQH

clone size: NA
V gene: TRBV19
J gene: TRBJ2-7
CDR3 protein: ASSILGAGSSYEQY

clone size: NA
V gene: TRBV11-3
J gene: TRBJ2-1
CDR3 protein: ASSQTGVNEQF

clone size: once
V gene: TRBV7-9
J gene: TRBJ1-5
CDR3 protein: ASSSLGYPQH

clone size: NA
V gene: TRBV28
J gene: TRBJ2-4
CDR3 protein: ASSLFGGVAKNIQY

clone size: NA
V gene: TRBV25-1
J gene: TRBJ1-6
CDR3 protein: ASSGTAPHNSPLH

clone size: NA
V gene: TRBV6-5
J gene: TRBJ1-1
CDR3 protein: ASSPGGRGNTEAF

clone size: few
V gene: TRBV7-9
J gene: TRBJ1-1
CDR3 protein: ATLSVGNTEAF

clone size: NA
V gene: TRBV30
J gene: TRBJ1-1
CDR3 protein: AWIIGMNTEAF

clone size: NA
V gene: TRBV15
J gene: TRBJ2-7
CDR3 protein: ATSRDTWDEQY

clone size: NA
V gene: TRBV5-1
J gene: TRBJ2-1
CDR3 protein: ASSLQGETYNEQF

clone size: NA
V gene: TRBV5-1
J gene: TRBJ1-3
CDR3 protein: ASSLRGGVLSGNTIY

clone size: NA
V gene: TRBV5-1
J gene: TRBJ2-2
CDR3 protein: ASRGRENTGELF

clone size: NA
V gene: TRBV19
J gene: TRBJ1-2
CDR3 protein: ASSIQSEGFYGYT

clone size: once
V gene: TRBV28
J gene: TRBJ1-2
CDR3 protein: ASSLALGGHGYT

clone size: NA
V gene: TRBV18
J gene: TRBJ1-1
CDR3 protein: ASSPQGSTEAF

clone size: NA
V gene: TRBV7-3
J gene: TRBJ2-7
CDR3 protein: ASSLGQAGSYEQY

clone size: NA
V gene: TRBV27
J gene: TRBJ1-5
CDR3 protein: ASSPRASVWNNQPQH

clone size: NA
V gene: TRBV4-1
J gene: TRBJ2-7
CDR3 protein: ASSRGLAGGPPYEQY

clone size: NA
V gene: TRBV6-5
J gene: TRBJ2-5
CDR3 protein: ASKGSAETQY

clone size: once
V gene: TRBV4-3
J gene: TRBJ1-3
CDR3 protein: ASSHPHGNTIY

clone size: NA
V gene: TRBV10-3
J gene: TRBJ2-3
CDR3 protein: AISVTRGDTQY

clone size: NA
V gene: TRBV4-1
J gene: TRBJ2-7
CDR3 protein: ASSQAEVRQGDYEQY

clone size: NA
V gene: TRBV18
J gene: TRBJ2-7
CDR3 protein: ASSPRLAGYEQY

clone size: NA
V gene: TRBV18
J gene: TRBJ1-1
CDR3 protein: ASSPPSGNTEAF

clone size: NA
V gene: TRBV6-6
J gene: TRBJ2-3
CDR3 protein: ASSRPGTDTQY

clone size: NA
V gene: TRBV28
J gene: TRBJ2-2
CDR3 protein: ASSLAGTNTGELF

clone size: NA
V gene: TRBV7-2
J gene: TRBJ1-1
CDR3 protein: ASSPEALRHTEAF

clone size: few
V gene: TRBV28
J gene: TRBJ2-7
CDR3 protein: ASSSPGTGGYEQY

clone size: NA
V gene: TRBV10-3
J gene: TRBJ2-6
CDR3 protein: AISESLQSSGANVLT

clone size: NA
V gene: TRBV7-2
J gene: TRBJ2-5
CDR3 protein: ASSLPDYYRPGEETQY

clone size: NA
V gene: TRBV4-1
J gene: TRBJ2-6
CDR3 protein: ASSQPFDRVESGANVLT

clone size: NA
V gene: TRBV7-2
J gene: TRBJ2-2
CDR3 protein: ASSLEMNTGELF

clone size: NA
V gene: TRBV6-6
J gene: TRBJ2-2
CDR3 protein: ASWGLGTGELF